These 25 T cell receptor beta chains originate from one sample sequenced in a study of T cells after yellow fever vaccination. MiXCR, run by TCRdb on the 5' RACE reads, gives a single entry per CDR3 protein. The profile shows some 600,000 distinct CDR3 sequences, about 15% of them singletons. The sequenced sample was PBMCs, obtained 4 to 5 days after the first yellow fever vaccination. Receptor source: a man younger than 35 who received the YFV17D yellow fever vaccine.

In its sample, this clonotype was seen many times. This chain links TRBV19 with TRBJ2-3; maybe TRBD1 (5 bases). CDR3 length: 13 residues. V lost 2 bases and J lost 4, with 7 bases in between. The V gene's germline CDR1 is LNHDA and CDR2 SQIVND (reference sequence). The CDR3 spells CASSIQGADTQYF. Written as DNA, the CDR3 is TGTGCCAGTAGTATACAGGGCGCAGATACGCAGTATTTT.

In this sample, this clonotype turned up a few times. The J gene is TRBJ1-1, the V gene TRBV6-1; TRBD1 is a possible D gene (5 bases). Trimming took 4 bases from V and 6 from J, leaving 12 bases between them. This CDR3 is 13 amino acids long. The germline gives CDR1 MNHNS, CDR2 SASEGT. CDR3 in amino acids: CASSVSGGSEAFF. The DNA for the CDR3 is TGTGCCAGCAGTGTGTCTGGGGGATCTGAAGCTTTCTTT.

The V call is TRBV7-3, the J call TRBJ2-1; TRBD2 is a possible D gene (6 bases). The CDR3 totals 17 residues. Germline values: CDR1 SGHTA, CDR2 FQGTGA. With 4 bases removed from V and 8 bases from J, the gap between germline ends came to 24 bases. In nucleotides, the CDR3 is TGTGCCAGCAGCTACAAGACGGGACTCAAAGAAAGCCATGAGCAGTTCTTC. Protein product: CASSYKTGLKESHEQFF.

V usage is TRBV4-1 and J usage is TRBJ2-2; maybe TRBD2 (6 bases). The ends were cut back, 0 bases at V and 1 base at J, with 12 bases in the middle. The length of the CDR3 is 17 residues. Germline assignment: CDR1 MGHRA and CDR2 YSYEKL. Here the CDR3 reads CASSQDNRGKNTGELFF. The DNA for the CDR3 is TGCGCCAGCAGCCAAGATAACCGGGGGAAGAACACCGGGGAGCTGTTTTTT.

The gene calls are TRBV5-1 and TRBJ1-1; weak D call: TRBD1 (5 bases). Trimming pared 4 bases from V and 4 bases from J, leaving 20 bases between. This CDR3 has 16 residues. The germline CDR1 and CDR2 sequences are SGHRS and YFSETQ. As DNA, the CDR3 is TGCGCCAGCAGCCCCCGGGACGTGGGAACGAGCACTGAAGCTTTCTTT. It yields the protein CASSPRDVGTSTEAFF. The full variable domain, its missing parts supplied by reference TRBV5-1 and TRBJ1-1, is KAGVTQTPRYLIKTRGQQVTLSCSPISGHRSVSWYQQTPGQGLQFLFEYFSETQRNKGNFPGRFSGRQFSNSRSEMNVSTLELGDSALYLCASSPRDVGTSTEAFFGQGTRLTVV.

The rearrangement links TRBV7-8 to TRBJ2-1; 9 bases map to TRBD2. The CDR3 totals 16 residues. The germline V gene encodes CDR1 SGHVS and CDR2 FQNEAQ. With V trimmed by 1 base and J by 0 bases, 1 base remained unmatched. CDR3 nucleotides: TGTGCCAGCAGCTTAGTACTAGCGGGCTCCTACAATGAGCAGTTCTTC. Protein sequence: CASSLVLAGSYNEQFF.

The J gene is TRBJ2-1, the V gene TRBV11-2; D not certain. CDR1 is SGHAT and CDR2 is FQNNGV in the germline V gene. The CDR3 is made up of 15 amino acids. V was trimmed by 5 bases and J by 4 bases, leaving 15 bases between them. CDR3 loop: CASSPEGRVYNEQFF. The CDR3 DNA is TGTGCCAGCAGCCCGGAAGGTCGGGTTTACAATGAGCAGTTCTTC.

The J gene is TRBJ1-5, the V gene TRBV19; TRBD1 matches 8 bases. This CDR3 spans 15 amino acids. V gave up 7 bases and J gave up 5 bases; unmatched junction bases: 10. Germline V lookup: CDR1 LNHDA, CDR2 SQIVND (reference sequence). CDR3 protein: CASTAWGTGDQPQHF. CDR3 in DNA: TGTGCCAGTACTGCCTGGGGGACAGGAGATCAGCCCCAGCATTTT. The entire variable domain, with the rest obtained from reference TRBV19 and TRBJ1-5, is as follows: DGGITQSPKYLFRKEGQNVTLSCEQNLNHDAMYWYRQDPGQGLRLIYYSQIVNDFQKGDIAEGYSVSREKKESFPLTVTSAQKNPTAFYLCASTAWGTGDQPQHFGDGTRLSIL.

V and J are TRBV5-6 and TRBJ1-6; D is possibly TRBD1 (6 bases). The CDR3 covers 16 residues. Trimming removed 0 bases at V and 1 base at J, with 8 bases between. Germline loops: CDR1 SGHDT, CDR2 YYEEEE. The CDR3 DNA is TGTGCCAGCAGCTTGGCCCAGGGGTCCTATAATTCACCCCTCCACTTT. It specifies CASSLAQGSYNSPLHF. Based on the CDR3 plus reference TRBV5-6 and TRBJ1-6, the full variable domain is DAGVTQSPTHLIKTRGQQVTLRCSPKSGHDTVSWYQQALGQGPQFIFQYYEEEERQRGNFPDRFSGHQFPNYSSELNVNALLLGDSALYLCASSLAQGSYNSPLHFGNGTRLTVT.

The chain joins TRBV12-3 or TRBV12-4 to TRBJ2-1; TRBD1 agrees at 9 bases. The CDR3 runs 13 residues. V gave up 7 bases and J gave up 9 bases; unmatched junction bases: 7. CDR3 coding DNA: TGTGCCAGCACGCAGGACAGGGGCCCTGAGCAGTTCTTC. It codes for CASTQDRGPEQFF.

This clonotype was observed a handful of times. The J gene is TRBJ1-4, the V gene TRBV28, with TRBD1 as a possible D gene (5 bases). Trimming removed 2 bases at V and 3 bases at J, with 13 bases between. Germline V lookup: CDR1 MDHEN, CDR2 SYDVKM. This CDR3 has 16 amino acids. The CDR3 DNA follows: TGTGCCAGCAGTTTACGTTGGGGGGACGCTAATGAAAAACTGTTTTTT. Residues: CASSLRWGDANEKLFF.

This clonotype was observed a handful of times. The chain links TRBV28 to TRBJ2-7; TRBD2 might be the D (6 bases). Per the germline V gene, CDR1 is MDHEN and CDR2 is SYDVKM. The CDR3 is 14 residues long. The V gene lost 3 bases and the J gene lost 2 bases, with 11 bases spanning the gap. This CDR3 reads CASSLAGEAYEQYF. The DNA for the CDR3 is TGTGCCAGCAGTTTGGCCGGGGAGGCCTACGAGCAGTACTTC.

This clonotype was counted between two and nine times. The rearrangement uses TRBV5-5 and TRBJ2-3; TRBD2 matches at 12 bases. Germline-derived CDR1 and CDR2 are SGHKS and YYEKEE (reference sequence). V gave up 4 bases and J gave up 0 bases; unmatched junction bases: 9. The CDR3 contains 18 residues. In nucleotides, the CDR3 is TGTGCCAGCAGCGAGACTAGCGGGGGATTACCTAGCACAGATACGCAGTATTTT. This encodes CASSETSGGLPSTDTQYF.

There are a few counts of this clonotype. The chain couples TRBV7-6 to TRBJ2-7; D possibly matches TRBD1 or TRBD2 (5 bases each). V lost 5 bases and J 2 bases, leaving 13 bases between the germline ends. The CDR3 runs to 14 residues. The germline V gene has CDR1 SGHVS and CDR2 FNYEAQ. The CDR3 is CASSQTGGPYEQYF. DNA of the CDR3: TGTGCCAGCAGCCAGACTGGGGGACCCTACGAGCAGTACTTC.

CDR3 residues: CASSDGLAGVQETQYF. The CDR3 nucleotides are TGTGCCAGCAGTGACGGACTAGCGGGAGTCCAAGAGACCCAGTACTTC. The chain combines TRBV2 with TRBJ2-5; 13 bases are shared with TRBD2. The V gene's germline CDR1 is SNHLY and CDR2 FYNNEI. The CDR3 loop spans 16 amino acids. The junction had 2 bases not matched to a gene; V was cut back by 3 bases and J by 1 base.

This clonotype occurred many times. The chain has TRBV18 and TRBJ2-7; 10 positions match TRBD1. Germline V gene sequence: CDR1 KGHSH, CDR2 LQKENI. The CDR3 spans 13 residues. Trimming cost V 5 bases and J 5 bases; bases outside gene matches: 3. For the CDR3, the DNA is TGTGCCAGCTCATCCGGGACAGGGGACGAGCAGTACTTC. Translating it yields CASSSGTGDEQYF.

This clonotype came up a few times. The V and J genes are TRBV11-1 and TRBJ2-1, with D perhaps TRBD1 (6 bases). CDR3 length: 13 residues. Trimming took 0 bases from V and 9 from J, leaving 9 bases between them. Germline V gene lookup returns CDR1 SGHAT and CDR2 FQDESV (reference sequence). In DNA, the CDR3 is TGTGCCAGCAGCTTAGCCGAGGGGGTTGAGCAGTTCTTC. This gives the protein CASSLAEGVEQFF.

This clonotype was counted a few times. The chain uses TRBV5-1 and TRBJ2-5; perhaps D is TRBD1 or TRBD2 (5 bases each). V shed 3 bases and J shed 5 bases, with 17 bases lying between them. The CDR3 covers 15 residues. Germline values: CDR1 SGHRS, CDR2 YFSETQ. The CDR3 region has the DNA TGCGCCAGCAGCTCCTCGGGACCGCGTGCGGAGACCCAGTACTTC. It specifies CASSSSGPRAETQYF.

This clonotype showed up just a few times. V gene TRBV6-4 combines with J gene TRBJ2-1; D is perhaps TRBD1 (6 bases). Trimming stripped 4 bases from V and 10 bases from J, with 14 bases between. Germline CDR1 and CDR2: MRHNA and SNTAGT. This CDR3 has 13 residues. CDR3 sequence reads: CASSGAGVREQFF. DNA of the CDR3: TGTGCCAGCAGTGGGGCAGGGGTAAGGGAGCAGTTCTTC.

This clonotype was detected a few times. CDR3 sequence (DNA): TGCGCCAGCAGCCAAGACAGGGGTGGTCGCACGTTAAGGGAGCAGTTCTTC. It yields the protein CASSQDRGGRTLREQFF. The chain uses TRBV4-3 and TRBJ2-1, with D possibly TRBD1 on 6 matching bases. V was trimmed by 0 bases and J by 10 bases, leaving 22 bases between them. This CDR3 has 17 amino acids. Germline CDR1 is LGHNA and CDR2 is YSLEER.

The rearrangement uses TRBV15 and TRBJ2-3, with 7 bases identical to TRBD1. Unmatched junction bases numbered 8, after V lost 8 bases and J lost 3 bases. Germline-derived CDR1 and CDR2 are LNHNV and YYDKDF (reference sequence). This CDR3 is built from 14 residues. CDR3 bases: TGTGCCACCGGCCGAGGACAGGCAACAGATACGCAGTATTTT. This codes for CATGRGQATDTQYF.

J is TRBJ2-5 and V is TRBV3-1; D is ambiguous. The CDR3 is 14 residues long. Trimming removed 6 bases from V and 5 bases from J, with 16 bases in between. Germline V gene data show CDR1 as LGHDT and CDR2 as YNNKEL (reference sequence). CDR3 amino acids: CASSSTVGGETQYF. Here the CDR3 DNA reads TGTGCCAGCAGTTCTACAGTGGGTGGCGAGACCCAGTACTTC.

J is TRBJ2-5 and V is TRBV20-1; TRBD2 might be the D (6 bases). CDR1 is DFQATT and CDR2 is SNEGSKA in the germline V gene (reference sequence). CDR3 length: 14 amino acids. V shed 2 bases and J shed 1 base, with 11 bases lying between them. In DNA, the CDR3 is TGCAGTGCTAGACCGAGGACTACCCAAGAGACCCAGTACTTC. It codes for CSARPRTTQETQYF.

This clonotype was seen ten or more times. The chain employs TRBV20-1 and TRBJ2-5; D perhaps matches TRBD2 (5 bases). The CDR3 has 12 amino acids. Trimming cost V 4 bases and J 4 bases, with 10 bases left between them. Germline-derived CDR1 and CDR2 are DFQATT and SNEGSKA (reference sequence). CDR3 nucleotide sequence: TGCAGTGCTACGATGGCGGGAGAGACCCAGTACTTC. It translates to CSATMAGETQYF.

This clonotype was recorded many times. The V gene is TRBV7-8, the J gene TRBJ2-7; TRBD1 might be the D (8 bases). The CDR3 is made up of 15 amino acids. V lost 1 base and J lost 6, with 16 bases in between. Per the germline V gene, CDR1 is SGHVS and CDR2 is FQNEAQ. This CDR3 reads CASSLGRGRGSEQYV. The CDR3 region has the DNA TGTGCCAGCAGCTTAGGCAGGGGGCGCGGGAGCGAGCAGTACGTC.